The rows below give T cell receptor beta chains drawn from one sample of a study of human versus mouse CDR3 diversity and MHC coevolution. Assay: immunoSEQ multiplex PCR; the TCRdb copy retains only in-frame clones and omits some. The sample consists of roughly 80,000 clones, roughly 90% of them appearing once. Sample: naive CD4+ T cells from blood. Receptor source: a person aged 25 to 69 in good health. Both conserved end residues are trimmed from each CDR3.

v_gene	j_gene	len	CDR3aa
TRBV7-9	TRBJ1-2	13	ASSLQTGISYGYT
TRBV6-1	TRBJ2-5	12	ASRLRGDQETQY
TRBV19	.	12	ASSMGPGFHEQY
TRBV30	TRBJ1-2	9	AWNSEGGYT
TRBV5-1	TRBJ1-1	12	ASSPGQGNTEAF
TRBV6-1	TRBJ1-1	14	ASSVGQGGGYTEAF
TRBV5-1	TRBJ2-3	14	ASSLSSGASTDTQY
TRBV25-1	.	12	ASSLEGTSYEQY
TRBV7-9	TRBJ1-6	14	ASSLVGGTGNSPLH
TRBV10-1	.	12	ASSEGGARHEQY
TRBV18	TRBJ1-1	15	ASSPPGTGSPNTEAF
TRBV6-1	TRBJ2-7	11	ASSEAASYEQY
TRBV18	TRBJ2-3	13	ASSPLAGVPDTQY
TRBV6-1	TRBJ1-5	13	AGIGKGVSNQPQH
TRBV6-1	TRBJ1-5	11	ATGGSGNQPQH
TRBV30	TRBJ2-1	15	ACSGLAGMSSYNEQF
TRBV5-1	TRBJ2-7	12	ASSLTSANYEQY
TRBV29-1	TRBJ1-1	12	SVEDNRGWTEAF
TRBV9	TRBJ2-3	14	ASRAPSGQPTDTQY
TRBV28	TRBJ2-3	14	ASSLLGGGALDTQY
TRBV19	TRBJ2-1	12	ASSKRLAGNEQF
TRBV6-1	TRBJ1-2	13	ASSEAAGPNYGYT
TRBV4-2	TRBJ2-1	15	ASSQAQVAGGRNEQF
TRBV6-1	TRBJ1-6	11	ASCWDRNSPLH
TRBV28	TRBJ1-1	14	ASSLWRRQGYTEAF
TRBV9	TRBJ1-1	12	ASSVEAGRAEAF
TRBV27	TRBJ2-7	11	ASSRTPSYEQY
TRBV5-1	TRBJ2-1	13	ASSLSSGSYNEQF
TRBV2	TRBJ2-3	14	ASSELADPSTDTQY
TRBV7-2	TRBJ2-3	13	ASSSDRVDTDTQY
TRBV7-2	TRBJ2-5	11	ASSPQVGETQY
TRBV2	TRBJ2-1	15	ASSDLGGTSSYNEQF
TRBV6-5	TRBJ1-1	11	ASRQGGNTEAF
TRBV2	TRBJ2-2	12	ASMGLAGSGELF
TRBV7-9	TRBJ2-5	12	ASSLMSQQETQY
TRBV10-3	TRBJ2-2	15	AISGLAGGTATGELF
TRBV2	TRBJ2-2	12	ASSRDRGTGELF
TRBV29-1	TRBJ2-1	12	SVQPRIPHNEQF
TRBV7-9	TRBJ1-1	12	ASSLGQGINEAF
TRBV6-5	TRBJ1-1	11	ASSQGRLTEAF
TRBV4-1	TRBJ1-3	14	ASSQVTSNTGNTIY
TRBV5-1	TRBJ1-3	15	ASSPGDIVGGGNTIY
TRBV5-4	TRBJ1-1	10	ASSFPGFEAF
TRBV29-1	TRBJ1-1	12	SARTGVWNTEAF
TRBV5-6	TRBJ2-3	10	ASSPSTDTQY
TRBV25-1	TRBJ2-3	13	ASSDDRGITDTQY
TRBV5-4	TRBJ1-2	15	ASSPRQGAVGNYGYT
TRBV6-1	TRBJ1-1	12	ASSEALPGTEAF
TRBV11-2	TRBJ2-7	13	ASSLGAGKSYEQY